Sequencing of this T cell receptor beta chain was carried out in a study of OX40 agonist ivuxolimab in advanced cancers. Notes on the study in general: Among patients with partial responses at 0.1-3.0 mg/kg, clonal expansion was among the lowest.

As for this clone: No antigen is known for it.

Germline assignment: CDR1 SGHTS and CDR2 YDEGEE. This CDR3 has 15 amino acids. Between the trimmed V and J ends, which lost 3 bases and 3 bases, there was a span of 15 bases. The repertoire was sequenced with immunoSEQ multiplex PCR; TCRdb's copy has only in-frame clones and lacks some. The profile covers some 45,000 clones, with approximately 91% appearing a single time and approximately 18% taken by the ten largest. The sample was CD4+ or CD8+ T cells sorted from blood, taken in a trial of the OX40 agonist ivuxolimab. The chain couples TRBV5-8 to TRBJ1-1; a weak D match, TRBD1 (6 bases). The sequence derives from an adult with an advanced solid tumor such as melanoma, head and neck, liver or kidney cancer. The CDR3 protein is CASSSGGGYYTEAFF. The CDR3 DNA is TGTGCCAGCAGCTCCGGAGGGGGTTACTACACTGAAGCTTTCTTT.